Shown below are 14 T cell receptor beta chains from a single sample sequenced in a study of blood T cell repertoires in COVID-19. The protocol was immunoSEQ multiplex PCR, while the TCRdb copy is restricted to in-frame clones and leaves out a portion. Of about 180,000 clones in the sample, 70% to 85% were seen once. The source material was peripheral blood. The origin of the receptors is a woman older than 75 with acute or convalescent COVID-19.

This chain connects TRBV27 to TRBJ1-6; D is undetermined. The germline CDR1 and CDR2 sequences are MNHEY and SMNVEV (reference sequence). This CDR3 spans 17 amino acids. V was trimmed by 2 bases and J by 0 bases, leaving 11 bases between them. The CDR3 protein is CASSLKHLTSYNSPLHF. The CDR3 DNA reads TGTGCCAGCAGTTTAAAGCACTTAACCTCCTATAATTCACCCCTCCACTTT.

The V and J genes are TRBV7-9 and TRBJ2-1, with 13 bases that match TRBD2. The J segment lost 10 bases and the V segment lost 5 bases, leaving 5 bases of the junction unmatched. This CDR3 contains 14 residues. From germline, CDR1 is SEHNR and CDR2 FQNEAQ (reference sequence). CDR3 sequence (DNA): TGTGCCAGCAGCCTCGGACTAGCGGGGGTAGAGCAGTTCTTC. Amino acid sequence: CASSLGLAGVEQFF.

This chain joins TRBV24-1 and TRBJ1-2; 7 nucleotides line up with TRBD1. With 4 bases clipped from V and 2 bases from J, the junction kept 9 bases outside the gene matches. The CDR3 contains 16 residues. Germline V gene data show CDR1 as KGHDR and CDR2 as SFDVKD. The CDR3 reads CATSEPRQGGNYGYTF. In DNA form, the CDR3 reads TGTGCCACCAGTGAGCCCAGACAGGGTGGAAACTATGGCTACACCTTC.

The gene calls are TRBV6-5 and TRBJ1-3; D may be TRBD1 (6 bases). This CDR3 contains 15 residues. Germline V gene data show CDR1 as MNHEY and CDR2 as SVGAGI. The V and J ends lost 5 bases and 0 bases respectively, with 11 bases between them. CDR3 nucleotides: TGTGCCAGCAGTAGAGACAGGCCCTCTGGAAACACCATATATTTT. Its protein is CASSRDRPSGNTIYF.

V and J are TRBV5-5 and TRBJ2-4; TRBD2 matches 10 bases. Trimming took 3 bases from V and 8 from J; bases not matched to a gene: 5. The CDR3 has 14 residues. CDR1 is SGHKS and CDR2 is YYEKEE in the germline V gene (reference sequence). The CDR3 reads CASSWSGRADIQYF. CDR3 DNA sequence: TGTGCCAGCAGCTGGAGCGGGAGGGCCGACATTCAGTACTTC.

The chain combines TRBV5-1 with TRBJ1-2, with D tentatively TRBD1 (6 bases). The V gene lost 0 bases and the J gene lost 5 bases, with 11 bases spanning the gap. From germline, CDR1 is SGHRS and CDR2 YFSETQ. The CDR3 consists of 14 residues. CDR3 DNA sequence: TGCGCCAGCAGCTTGGTCGGGACACCATATGGCTACACCTTC. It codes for CASSLVGTPYGYTF.

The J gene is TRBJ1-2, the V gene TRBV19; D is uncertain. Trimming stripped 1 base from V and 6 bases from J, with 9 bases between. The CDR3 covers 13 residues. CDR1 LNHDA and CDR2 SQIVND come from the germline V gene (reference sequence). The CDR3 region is CASSIGALDGYTF. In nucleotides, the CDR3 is TGTGCCAGTAGTATAGGGGCGTTGGATGGCTACACCTTC.

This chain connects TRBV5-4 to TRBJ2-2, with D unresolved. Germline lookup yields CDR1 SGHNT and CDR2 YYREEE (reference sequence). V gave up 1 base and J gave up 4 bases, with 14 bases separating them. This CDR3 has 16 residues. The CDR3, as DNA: TGTGCCAGCAGCTTGTATAGGAGAAGCTCCACCGGGGAGCTGTTTTTT. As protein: CASSLYRRSSTGELFF.

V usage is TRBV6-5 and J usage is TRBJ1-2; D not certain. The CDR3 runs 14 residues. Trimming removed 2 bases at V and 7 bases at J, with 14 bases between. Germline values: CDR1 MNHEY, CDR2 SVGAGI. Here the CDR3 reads CASSYRQRRSGYTF. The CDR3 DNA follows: TGTGCCAGCAGTTACCGGCAGAGACGGAGTGGCTACACCTTC.

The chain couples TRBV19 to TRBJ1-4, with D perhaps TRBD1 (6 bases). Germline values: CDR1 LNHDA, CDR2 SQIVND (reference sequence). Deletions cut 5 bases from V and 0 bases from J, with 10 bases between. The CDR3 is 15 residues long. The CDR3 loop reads CASSLRTATNEKLFF. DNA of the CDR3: TGTGCCAGTAGTCTCCGGACAGCAACTAATGAAAAACTGTTTTTT. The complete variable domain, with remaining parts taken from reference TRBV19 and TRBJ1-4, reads DGGITQSPKYLFRKEGQNVTLSCEQNLNHDAMYWYRQDPGQGLRLIYYSQIVNDFQKGDIAEGYSVSREKKESFPLTVTSAQKNPTAFYLCASSLRTATNEKLFFGSGTQLSVL.

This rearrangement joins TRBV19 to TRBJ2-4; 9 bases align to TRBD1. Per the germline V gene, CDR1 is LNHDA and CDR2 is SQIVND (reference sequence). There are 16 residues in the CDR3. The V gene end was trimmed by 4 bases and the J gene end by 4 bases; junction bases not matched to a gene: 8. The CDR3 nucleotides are TGTGCCAGTAGTACAAATTGGGACAGGGTGAAAAACATTCAGTACTTC. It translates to CASSTNWDRVKNIQYF.

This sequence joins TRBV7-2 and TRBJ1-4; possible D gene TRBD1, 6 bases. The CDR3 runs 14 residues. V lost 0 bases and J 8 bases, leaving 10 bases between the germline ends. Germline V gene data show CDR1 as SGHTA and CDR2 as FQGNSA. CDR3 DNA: TGTGCCAGCAGCTTAGCCTCAGGGGAGGAAAAACTGTTTTTT. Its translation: CASSLASGEEKLFF.

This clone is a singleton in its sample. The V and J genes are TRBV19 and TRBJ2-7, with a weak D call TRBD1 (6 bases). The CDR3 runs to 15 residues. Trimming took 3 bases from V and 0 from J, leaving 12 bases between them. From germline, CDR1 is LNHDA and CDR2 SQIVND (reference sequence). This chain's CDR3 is CASSITSGVSYEQYF. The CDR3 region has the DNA TGTGCCAGTAGTATTACATCAGGGGTCTCCTACGAGCAGTACTTC. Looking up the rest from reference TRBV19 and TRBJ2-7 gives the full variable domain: DGGITQSPKYLFRKEGQNVTLSCEQNLNHDAMYWYRQDPGQGLRLIYYSQIVNDFQKGDIAEGYSVSREKKESFPLTVTSAQKNPTAFYLCASSITSGVSYEQYFGPGTRLTVT.

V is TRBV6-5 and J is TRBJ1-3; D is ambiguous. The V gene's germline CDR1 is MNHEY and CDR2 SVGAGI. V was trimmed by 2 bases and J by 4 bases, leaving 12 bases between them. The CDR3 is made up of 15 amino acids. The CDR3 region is CASSYQSGWGNTIYF. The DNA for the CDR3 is TGTGCCAGCAGTTACCAGTCAGGATGGGGAAACACCATATATTTT.